These T cell receptor beta chains were read from a single sample in a study of regulatory and conventional T cells in RAG deficiency. Assay used: immunoSEQ multiplex PCR; TCRdb lists only in-frame clones, some missing. The sample yields 32,000 or so clones, approximately 91% seen once. The data also belong to a second study, concerning regulatory T cells.

Sequencing was done on a sample of CD8+ T cells sorted from blood. Receptors originate from a human donor in good health. CDR3s include the opening cysteine and the closing phenylalanine or tryptophan. Each record gives: J gene, clone size, V gene, D gene, CDR3 protein, CDR3 DNA. A D gene is named only where the DNA matches it firmly. Not all rows give a size; the values are once, few, many and, for expanded clones, a class.

>TRBJ2-7|.|TRBV28|.
CASSFGSSREQYF
TGTGCCAGCAGTTTTGGCTCCTCTCGGGAGCAGTACTTC
>TRBJ2-2|once|TRBV10-1|.
CASSSSGRTGELFF
TGCGCCAGCAGTAGTTCGGGGCGGACCGGGGAGCTGTTTTTT
>TRBJ1-3|.|TRBV6-5|.
CASSYRVGNTIYF
TGTGCCAGCAGTTACAGGGTTGGAAACACCATATATTTT
>TRBJ1-6|.|TRBV5-1|TRBD1
CASRDRGQNSPLHF
TGCGCCAGTAGGGACAGGGGGCAAAATTCACCCCTCCACTTT
>TRBJ2-5|.|TRBV2|.
CASSLRFWETQYF
TGTGCCAGCAGTCTGAGGTTCTGGGAGACCCAGTACTTC
>TRBJ1-6|.|TRBV4-1|.
CASSQVRGSNSPLHF
TGCGCCAGCAGCCAAGTCCGTGGATCGAATTCACCCCTCCACTTT
>TRBJ2-3|.|TRBV9|.
CASSPSQDWTDTQYF
TGTGCCAGCAGCCCTAGTCAGGACTGGACAGATACGCAGTATTTT
>TRBJ2-3|.|TRBV6-1|.
CASSERSGFREPDTQYF
TGTGCCAGCAGTGAACGATCAGGGTTTAGGGAGCCAGATACGCAGTATTTT
>TRBJ2-5|once|TRBV27|.
CASSILGGVYQETQYF
TGTGCCAGCAGTATCCTGGGCGGTGTCTACCAAGAGACCCAGTACTTC
>TRBJ1-1|.|TRBV2|.
CASWPAGPTEAFF
TGTGCCAGCTGGCCGGCAGGACCGACGGAAGCTTTCTTT
>TRBJ1-1|.|TRBV9|.
CASSDTGLRNTEAFF
TGTGCCAGCAGCGACACAGGGCTAAGGAACACTGAAGCTTTCTTT
>TRBJ2-7|.|TRBV6-6|.
CASSYYNEGEQYF
TGTGCCAGCAGTTACTACAACGAAGGCGAGCAGTACTTC
>TRBJ2-2|.|TRBV7-6|.
CASSQQGSYTGELFF
TGTGCCAGCAGCCAACAGGGATCTTACACCGGGGAGCTGTTTTTT
>TRBJ1-1|.|TRBV14|.
CASSQVSFWGNTEAFF
TGTGCCAGCAGCCAAGTATCTTTTTGGGGGAACACTGAAGCTTTCTTT
>TRBJ1-1|.|TRBV29-1|TRBD1
CSARTGGNTEAFF
TGCAGCGCCCGGACAGGGGGGAACACTGAAGCTTTCTTT
>TRBJ2-1|.|TRBV18|.
CASSPQTSGVHEQFF
TGTGCCAGCTCACCGCAGACGAGCGGTGTACATGAGCAGTTCTTC
>TRBJ2-1|.|TRBV14|TRBD2
CASSTSLLGGSEQFF
TGTGCCAGCTCAACCTCCCTACTGGGGGGGAGTGAGCAGTTCTTC
>TRBJ1-3|.|TRBV4-1|.
CASRQQISSGNTIYF
TGCGCCAGCAGACAACAAATTAGCTCTGGAAACACCATATATTTT
>TRBJ2-7|.|TRBV28|.
CASSLRGIPTYEQYF
TGTGCCAGCAGTCTGCGGGGTATACCTACCTACGAGCAGTACTTC
>TRBJ2-3|.|TRBV5-4|.
CASRHDTDTQYF
TGTGCCAGCAGACACGACACAGATACGCAGTATTTT
>TRBJ1-2|.|TRBV7-9|.
CASSPTLGQIDYGYTF
TGTGCCAGCAGCCCTACTTTAGGGCAGATCGACTATGGCTACACCTTC
>TRBJ2-7|.|TRBV27|.
CASSSAGTSYEQYF
TGTGCCAGCAGTTCTGCCGGGACTTCCTACGAGCAGTACTTC
>TRBJ2-5|.|TRBV4-1|TRBD2
CASSQEAGGIQETQYF
TGCGCCAGCAGCCAAGAGGCGGGGGGAATCCAAGAGACCCAGTACTTC
>TRBJ1-5|.|TRBV19|.
CASSMSGFSNQPQHF
TGTGCCAGTAGTATGAGCGGCTTTAGCAATCAGCCCCAGCATTTT
>TRBJ1-6|.|TRBV15|.
CATTSTLGTVNNSPLHF
TGTGCCACGACATCAACCCTCGGGACGGTTAATAATTCACCCCTCCACTTT
>TRBJ2-7|.|TRBV28|TRBD1
CASRRQGLAYEQYF
TGTGCCAGCAGGCGACAGGGCCTTGCCTACGAGCAGTACTTC
>TRBJ1-2|few|TRBV28|.
CASTAGNGYTF
TGTGCCAGCACGGCAGGGAATGGCTACACCTTC